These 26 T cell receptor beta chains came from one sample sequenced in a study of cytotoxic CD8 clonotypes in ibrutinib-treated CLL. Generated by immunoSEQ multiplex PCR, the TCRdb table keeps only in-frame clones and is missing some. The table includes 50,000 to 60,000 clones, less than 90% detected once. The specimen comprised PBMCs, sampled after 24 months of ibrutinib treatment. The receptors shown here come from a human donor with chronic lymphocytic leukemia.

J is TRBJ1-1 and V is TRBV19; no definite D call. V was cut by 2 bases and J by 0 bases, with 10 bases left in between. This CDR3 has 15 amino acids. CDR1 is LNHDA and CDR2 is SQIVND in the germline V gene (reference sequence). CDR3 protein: CASSIRTGMNTEAFF. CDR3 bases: TGTGCCAGTAGTATAAGAACGGGGATGAACACTGAAGCTTTCTTT.

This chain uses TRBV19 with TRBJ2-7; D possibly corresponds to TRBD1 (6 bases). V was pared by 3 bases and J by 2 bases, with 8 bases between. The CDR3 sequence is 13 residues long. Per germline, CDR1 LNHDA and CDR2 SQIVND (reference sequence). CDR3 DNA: TGTGCCAGTAGTATGGGGGCCCCCTACGAGCAGTACTTC. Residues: CASSMGAPYEQYF.

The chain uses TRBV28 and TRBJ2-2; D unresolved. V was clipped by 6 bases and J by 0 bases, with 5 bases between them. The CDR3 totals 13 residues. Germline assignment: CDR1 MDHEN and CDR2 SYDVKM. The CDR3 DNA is TGTGCCAGCAGACAAACGAACACCGGGGAGCTGTTTTTT. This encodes CASRQTNTGELFF.

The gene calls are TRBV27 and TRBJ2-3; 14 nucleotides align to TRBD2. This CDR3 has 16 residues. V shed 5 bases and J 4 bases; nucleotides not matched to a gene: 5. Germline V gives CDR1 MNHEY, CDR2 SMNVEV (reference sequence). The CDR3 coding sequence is TGTGCCAGCAGTCCCGGGACTAGCGGGAGTGCAGATACGCAGTATTTT. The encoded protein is CASSPGTSGSADTQYF.

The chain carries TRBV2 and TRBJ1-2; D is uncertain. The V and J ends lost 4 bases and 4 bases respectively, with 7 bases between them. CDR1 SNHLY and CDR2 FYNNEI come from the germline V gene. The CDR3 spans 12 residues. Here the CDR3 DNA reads TGTGCCAGCAGTGCCGGGATCTATGGCTACACCTTC. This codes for CASSAGIYGYTF.

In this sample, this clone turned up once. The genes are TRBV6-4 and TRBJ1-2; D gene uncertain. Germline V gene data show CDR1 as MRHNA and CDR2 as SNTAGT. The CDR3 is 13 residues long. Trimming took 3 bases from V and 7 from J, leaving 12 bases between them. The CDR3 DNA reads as TGTGCCAGCAGTGAAAACTACCGGGGTGGCTACACCTTC. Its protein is CASSENYRGGYTF.

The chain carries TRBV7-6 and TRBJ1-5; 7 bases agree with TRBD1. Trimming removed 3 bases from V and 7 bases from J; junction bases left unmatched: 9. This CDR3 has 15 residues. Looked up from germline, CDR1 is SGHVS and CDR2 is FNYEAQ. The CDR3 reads CASSLSVAGGQPQHF. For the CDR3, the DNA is TGTGCCAGCAGCTTGTCCGTCGCAGGGGGGCAGCCCCAGCATTTT.

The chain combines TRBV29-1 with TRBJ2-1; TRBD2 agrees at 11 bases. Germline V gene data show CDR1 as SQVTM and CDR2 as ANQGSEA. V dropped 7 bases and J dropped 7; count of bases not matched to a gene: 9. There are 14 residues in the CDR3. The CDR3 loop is CSGSLAGVGNEQFF. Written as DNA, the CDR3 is TGCAGCGGGTCACTAGCGGGAGTTGGTAATGAGCAGTTCTTC.

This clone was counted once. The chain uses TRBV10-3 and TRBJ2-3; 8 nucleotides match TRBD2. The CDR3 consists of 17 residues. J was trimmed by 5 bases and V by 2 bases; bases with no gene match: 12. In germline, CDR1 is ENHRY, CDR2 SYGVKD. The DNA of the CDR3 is TGTGCCATCAGTGAGGGACCAGCGGGAGTCCGAAAAGATACGCAGTATTTT. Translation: CAISEGPAGVRKDTQYF.

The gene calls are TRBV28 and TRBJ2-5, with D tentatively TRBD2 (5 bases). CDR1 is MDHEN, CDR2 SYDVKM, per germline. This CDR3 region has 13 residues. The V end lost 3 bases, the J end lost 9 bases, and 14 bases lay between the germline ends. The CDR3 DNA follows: TGTGCCAGCAGTTTCCCGTACGGGATACCCCAGTACTTC. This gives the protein CASSFPYGIPQYF.

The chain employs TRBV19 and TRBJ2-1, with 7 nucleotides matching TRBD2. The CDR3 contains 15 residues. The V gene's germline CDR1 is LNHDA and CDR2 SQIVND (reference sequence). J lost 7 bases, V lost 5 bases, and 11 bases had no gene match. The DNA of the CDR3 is TGTGCCAGTAGTTTGGCGGGAGTCAGAAAGAATGAGCAGTTCTTC. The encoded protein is CASSLAGVRKNEQFF.

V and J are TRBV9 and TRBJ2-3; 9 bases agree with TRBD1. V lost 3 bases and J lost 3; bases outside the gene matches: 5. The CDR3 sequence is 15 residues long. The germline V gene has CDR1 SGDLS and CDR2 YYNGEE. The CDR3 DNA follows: TGTGCCAGCAGCGGGGGACAGGGTGCGACAGATACGCAGTATTTT. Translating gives CASSGGQGATDTQYF.

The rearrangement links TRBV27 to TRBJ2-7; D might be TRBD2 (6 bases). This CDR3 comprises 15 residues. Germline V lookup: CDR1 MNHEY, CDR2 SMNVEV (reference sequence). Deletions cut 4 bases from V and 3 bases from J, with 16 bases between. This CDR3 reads CASSYSGLTIYEQYF. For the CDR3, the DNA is TGTGCCAGCAGTTATTCTGGACTAACGATCTACGAGCAGTACTTC.

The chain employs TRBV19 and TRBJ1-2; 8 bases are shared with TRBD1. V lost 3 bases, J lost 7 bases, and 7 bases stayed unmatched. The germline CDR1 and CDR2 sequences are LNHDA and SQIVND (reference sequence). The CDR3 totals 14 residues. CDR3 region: CASSIGTGVSGYTF. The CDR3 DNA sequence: TGTGCCAGTAGTATTGGGACAGGAGTTAGTGGCTACACCTTC.

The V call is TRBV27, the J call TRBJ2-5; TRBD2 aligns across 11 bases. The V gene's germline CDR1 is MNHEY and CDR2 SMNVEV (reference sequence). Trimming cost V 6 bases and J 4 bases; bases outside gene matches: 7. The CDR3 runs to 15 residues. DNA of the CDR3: TGTGCCAGCAGCCAGCGAACTAGCGGGAGAGAGACCCAGTACTTC. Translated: CASSQRTSGRETQYF.

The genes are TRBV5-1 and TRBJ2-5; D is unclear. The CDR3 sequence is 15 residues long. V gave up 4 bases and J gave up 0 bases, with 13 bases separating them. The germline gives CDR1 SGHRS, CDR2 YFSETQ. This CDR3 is CASSRTPGDQETQYF. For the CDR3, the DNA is TGCGCCAGCAGCCGGACCCCGGGTGACCAAGAGACCCAGTACTTC.

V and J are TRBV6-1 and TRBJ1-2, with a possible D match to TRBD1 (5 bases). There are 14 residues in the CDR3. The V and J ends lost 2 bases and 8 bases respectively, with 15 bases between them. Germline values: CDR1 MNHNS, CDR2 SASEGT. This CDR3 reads CASSEYGTGAGYTF. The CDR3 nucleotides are TGTGCCAGCAGTGAATACGGGACTGGGGCGGGCTACACCTTC.

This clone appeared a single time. This CDR3 reads CATSSLTSGSSYNEQFF. The CDR3, as DNA: TGTGCCACCAGTTCCCTAACTAGCGGGAGCTCCTACAATGAGCAGTTCTTC. This chain links TRBV15 with TRBJ2-1; 11 bases are a match to TRBD2. V dropped 6 bases and J dropped 0; count of bases not matched to a gene: 7. The germline V gene encodes CDR1 LNHNV and CDR2 YYDKDF (reference sequence). The CDR3 is 17 amino acids.

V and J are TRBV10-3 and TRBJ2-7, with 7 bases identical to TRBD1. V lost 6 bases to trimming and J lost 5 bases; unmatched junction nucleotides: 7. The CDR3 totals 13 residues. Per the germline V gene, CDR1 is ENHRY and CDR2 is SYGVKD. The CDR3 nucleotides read TGTGCCATCAGGGTCACAGGGGAAGACGAGCAGTACTTC. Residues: CAIRVTGEDEQYF.

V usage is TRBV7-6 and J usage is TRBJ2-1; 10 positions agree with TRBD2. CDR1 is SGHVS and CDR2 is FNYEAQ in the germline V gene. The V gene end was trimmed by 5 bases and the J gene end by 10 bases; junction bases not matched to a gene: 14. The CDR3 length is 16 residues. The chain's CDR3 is CASSQTSGTYLLEQFF. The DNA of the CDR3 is TGTGCCAGCAGCCAAACTAGCGGGACCTACCTGCTGGAGCAGTTCTTC.

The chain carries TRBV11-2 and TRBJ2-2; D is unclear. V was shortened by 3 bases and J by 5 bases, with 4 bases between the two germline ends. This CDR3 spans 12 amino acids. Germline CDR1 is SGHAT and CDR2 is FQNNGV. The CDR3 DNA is TGTGCCAGCAGCTTTCAGACCGGGGAGCTGTTTTTT. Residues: CASSFQTGELFF.

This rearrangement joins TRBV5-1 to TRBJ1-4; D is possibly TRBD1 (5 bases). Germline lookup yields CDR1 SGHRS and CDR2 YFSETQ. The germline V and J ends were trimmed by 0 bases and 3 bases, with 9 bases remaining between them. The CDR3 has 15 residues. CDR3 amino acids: CASSLEGVANEKLFF. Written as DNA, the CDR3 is TGCGCCAGCAGCTTGGAAGGGGTGGCTAATGAAAAACTGTTTTTT. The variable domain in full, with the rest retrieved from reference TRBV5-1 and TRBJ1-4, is KAGVTQTPRYLIKTRGQQVTLSCSPISGHRSVSWYQQTPGQGLQFLFEYFSETQRNKGNFPGRFSGRQFSNSRSEMNVSTLELGDSALYLCASSLEGVANEKLFFGSGTQLSVL.

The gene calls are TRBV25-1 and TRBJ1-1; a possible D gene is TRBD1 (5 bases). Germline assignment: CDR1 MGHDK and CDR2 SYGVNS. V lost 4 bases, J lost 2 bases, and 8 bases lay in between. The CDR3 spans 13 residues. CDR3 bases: TGTGCCAGCAGTGTTGACAGCAACACTGAAGCTTTCTTT. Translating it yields CASSVDSNTEAFF.

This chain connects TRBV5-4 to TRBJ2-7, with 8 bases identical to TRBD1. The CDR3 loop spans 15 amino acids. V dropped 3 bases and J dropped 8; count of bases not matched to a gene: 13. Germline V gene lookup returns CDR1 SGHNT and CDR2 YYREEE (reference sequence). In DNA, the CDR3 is TGTGCCAGCAGCTACGGACAGGGACAGATGAAGAAGCAGTACTTC. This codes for CASSYGQGQMKKQYF.

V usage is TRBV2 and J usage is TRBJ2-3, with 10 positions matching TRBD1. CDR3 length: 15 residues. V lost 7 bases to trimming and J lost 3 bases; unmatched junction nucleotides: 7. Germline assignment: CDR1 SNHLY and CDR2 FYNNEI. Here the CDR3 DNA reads TGTGCCAGCATCTTCGACAGGGGGCGTACAGATACGCAGTATTTT. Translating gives CASIFDRGRTDTQYF.

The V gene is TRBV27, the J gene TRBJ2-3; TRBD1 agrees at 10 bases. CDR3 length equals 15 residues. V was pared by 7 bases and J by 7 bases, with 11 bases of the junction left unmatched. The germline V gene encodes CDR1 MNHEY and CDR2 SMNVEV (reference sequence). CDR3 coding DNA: TGTGCCAGCAATCGGGGACAGGGGCCCGGAAATACGCAGTATTTT. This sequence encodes CASNRGQGPGNTQYF.